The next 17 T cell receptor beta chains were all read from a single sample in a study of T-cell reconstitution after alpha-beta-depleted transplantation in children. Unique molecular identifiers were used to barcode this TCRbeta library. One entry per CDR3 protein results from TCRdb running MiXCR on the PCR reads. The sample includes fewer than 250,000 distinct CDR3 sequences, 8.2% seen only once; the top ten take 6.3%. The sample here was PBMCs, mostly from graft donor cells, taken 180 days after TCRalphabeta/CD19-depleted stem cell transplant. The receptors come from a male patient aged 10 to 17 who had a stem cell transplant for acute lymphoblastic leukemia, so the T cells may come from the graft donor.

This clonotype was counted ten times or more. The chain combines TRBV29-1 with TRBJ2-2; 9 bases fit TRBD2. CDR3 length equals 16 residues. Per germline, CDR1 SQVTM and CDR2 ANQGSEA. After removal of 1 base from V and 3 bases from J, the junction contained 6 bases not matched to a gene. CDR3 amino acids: CSVEGLAGRDTGELFF. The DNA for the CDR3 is TGCAGCGTTGAAGGGCTAGCGGGAAGAGACACCGGGGAGCTGTTTTTT.

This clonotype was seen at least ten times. This CDR3 is CASSPQYPGPAGTGELFF. The CDR3 nucleotides read TGTGCCAGCTCACCACAATACCCCGGTCCTGCCGGCACCGGGGAGCTGTTTTTT. The J gene is TRBJ2-2, the V gene TRBV18; no clear D. This CDR3 region has 18 residues. In germline, CDR1 is KGHSH, CDR2 LQKENI. Deletions cut 1 base from V and 4 bases from J, with 19 bases between.

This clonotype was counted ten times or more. Here the CDR3 reads CASSHGGSDEQYF. The CDR3 bases are TGTGCCAGCAGCCATGGGGGATCTGACGAGCAGTACTTC. V usage is TRBV27 and J usage is TRBJ2-7, with D perhaps being TRBD1 or TRBD2 (5 bases each). Per the germline V gene, CDR1 is MNHEY and CDR2 is SMNVEV (reference sequence). The CDR3 totals 13 residues. V shed 6 bases and J shed 5 bases, with 14 bases lying between them.

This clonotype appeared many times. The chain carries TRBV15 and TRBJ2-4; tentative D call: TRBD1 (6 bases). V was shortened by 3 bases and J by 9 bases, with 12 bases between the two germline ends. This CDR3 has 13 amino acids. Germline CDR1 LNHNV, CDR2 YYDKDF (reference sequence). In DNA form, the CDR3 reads TGTGCCACCAGCAGGAAACAGGGTTTCATTCAGTACTTC. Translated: CATSRKQGFIQYF.

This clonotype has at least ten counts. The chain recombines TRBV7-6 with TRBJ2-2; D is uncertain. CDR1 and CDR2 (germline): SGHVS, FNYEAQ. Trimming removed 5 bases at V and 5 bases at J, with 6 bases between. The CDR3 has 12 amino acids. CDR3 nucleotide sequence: TGTGCCAGCAGCCCTGGTACCGGGGAGCTGTTTTTT. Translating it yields CASSPGTGELFF.

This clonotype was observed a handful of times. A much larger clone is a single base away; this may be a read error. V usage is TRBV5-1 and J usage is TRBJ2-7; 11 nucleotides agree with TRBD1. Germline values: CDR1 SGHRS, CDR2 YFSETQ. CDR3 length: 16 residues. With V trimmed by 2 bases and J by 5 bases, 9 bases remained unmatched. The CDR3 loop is CASSFEVRTGGDEQYF. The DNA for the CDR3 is TGCGCCAGCAGCTTCGAAGTCCGGACAGGGGGCGACGAGCAGTACTTC.

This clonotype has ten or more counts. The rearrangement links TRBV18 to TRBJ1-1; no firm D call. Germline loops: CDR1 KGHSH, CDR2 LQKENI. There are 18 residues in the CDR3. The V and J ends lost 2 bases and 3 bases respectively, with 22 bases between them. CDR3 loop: CASSPNRAKAPLDTEAFF. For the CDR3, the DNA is TGTGCCAGCTCACCAAATCGGGCCAAAGCTCCATTGGACACTGAAGCTTTCTTT.

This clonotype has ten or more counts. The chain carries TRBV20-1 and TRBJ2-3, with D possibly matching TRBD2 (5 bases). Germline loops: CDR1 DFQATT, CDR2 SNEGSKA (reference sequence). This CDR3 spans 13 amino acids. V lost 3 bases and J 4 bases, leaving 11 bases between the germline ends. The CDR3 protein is CSASQLVSDTQYF. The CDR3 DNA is TGCAGTGCTAGTCAACTAGTTTCAGATACGCAGTATTTT.

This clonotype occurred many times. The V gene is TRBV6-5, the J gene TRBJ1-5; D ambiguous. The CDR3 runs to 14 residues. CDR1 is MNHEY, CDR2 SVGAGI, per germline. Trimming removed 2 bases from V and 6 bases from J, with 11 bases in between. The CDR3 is CASSYREGGQPQHF. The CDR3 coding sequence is TGTGCCAGCAGTTACAGGGAGGGCGGTCAGCCCCAGCATTTT.

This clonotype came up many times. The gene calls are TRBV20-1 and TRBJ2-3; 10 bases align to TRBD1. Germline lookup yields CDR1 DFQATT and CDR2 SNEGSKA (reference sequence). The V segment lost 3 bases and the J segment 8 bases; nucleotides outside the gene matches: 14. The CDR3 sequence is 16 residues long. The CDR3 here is CSASAAGTGVTGTQYF. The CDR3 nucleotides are TGCAGTGCTAGCGCAGCCGGGACAGGGGTCACTGGTACGCAGTATTTT.

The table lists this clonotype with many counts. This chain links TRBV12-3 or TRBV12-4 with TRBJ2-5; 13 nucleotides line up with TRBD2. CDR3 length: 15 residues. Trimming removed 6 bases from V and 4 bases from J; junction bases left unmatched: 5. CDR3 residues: CASRKGLAGRETQYF. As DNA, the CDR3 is TGTGCCAGCAGAAAGGGACTAGCGGGGAGAGAGACCCAGTACTTC.

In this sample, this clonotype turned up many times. The CDR3 region is CSVAGRLAGTETQYF. CDR3 coding DNA: TGCAGCGTTGCAGGGAGGCTAGCGGGCACGGAGACCCAGTACTTC. The chain combines TRBV29-1 with TRBJ2-5; the match to TRBD2 covers 8 bases. This CDR3 is 15 amino acids long. Germline CDR1 is SQVTM and CDR2 is ANQGSEA. V lost 4 bases and J lost 5; bases outside the gene matches: 12.

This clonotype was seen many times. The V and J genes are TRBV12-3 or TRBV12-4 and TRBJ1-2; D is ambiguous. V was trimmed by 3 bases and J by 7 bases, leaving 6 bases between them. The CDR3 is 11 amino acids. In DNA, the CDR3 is TGTGCCAGCAGTTTCTGGGGTGGCTACACCTTC. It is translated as CASSFWGGYTF.

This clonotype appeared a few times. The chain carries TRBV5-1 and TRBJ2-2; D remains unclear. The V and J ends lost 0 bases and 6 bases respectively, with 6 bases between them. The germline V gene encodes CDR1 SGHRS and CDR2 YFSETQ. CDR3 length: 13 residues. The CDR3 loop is CASSLVAAGELFF. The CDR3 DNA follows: TGCGCCAGCAGCTTGGTAGCAGCCGGGGAGCTGTTTTTT.

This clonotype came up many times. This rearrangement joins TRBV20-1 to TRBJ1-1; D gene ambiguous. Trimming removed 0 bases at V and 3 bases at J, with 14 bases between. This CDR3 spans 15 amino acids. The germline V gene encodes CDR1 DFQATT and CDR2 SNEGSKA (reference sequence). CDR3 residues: CSARDAAGIHTEAFF. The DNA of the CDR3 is TGCAGTGCTAGAGATGCAGCAGGAATACACACTGAAGCTTTCTTT.

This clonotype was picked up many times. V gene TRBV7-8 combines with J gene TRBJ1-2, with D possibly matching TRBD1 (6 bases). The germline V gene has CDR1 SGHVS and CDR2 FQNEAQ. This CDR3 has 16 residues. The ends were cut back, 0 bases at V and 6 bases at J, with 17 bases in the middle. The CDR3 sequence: CASSLADSPRIDGYTF. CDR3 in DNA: TGTGCCAGCAGCTTAGCGGACAGCCCTAGGATTGATGGCTACACCTTC. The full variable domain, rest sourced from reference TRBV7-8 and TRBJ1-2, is GAGVSQSPRYKVAKRGQDVALRCDPISGHVSLFWYQQALGQGPEFLTYFQNEAQLDKSGLPSDRFFAERPEGSVSTLKIQRTQQEDSAVYLCASSLADSPRIDGYTFGSGTRLTVV.

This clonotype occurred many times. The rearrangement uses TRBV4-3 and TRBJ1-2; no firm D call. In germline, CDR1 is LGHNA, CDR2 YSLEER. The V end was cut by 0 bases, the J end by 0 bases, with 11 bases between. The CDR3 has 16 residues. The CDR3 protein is CASSQDYGVTNYGYTF. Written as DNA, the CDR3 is TGCGCCAGCAGCCAAGATTATGGCGTCACTAACTATGGCTACACCTTC.